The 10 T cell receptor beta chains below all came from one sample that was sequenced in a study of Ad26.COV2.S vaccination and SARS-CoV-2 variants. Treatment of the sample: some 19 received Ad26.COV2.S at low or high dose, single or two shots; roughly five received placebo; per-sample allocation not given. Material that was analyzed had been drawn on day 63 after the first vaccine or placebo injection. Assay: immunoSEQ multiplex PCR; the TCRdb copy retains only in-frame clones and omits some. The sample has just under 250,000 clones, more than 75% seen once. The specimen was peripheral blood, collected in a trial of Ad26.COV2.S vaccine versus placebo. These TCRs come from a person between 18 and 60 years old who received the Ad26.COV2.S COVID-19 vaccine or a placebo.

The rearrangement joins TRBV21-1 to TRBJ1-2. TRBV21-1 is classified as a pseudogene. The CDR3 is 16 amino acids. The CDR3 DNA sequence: TGTGCCAGCAGCAAAAAGGAGGTGTGGGGACTGGGTGGCTACACCTTC. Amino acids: CASSKKEVWGLGGYTF.

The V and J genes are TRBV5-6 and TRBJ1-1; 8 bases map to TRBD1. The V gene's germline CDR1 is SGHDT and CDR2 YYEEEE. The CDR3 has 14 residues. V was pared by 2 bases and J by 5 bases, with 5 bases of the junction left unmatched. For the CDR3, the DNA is TGTGCCAGCAGCTTTGGACAGGGTCGTACTGAAGCTTTCTTT. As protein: CASSFGQGRTEAFF.

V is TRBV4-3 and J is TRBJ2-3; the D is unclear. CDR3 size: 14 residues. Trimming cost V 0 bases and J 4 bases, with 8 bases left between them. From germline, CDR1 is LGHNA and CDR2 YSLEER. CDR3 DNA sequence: TGCGCCAGCAGCCAAGATAGCACAGCAGATACGCAGTATTTT. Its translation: CASSQDSTADTQYF.

The CDR3 DNA reads TGTGCCAGCAGCCACCTAGCGGGGGGGTTCTACGAGCAGTACTTC. Its protein is CASSHLAGGFYEQYF. The V and J genes are TRBV3-1 (or the pseudogene TRBV3-2) and TRBJ2-7, with TRBD2 matching over 12 bases. CDR3 length: 15 residues. Germline V gene data show CDR1 as LGHDT and CDR2 as YNNKEL (reference sequence). Trimming at V came to 3 bases and at J to 3 bases, leaving 3 bases not matched to a gene.

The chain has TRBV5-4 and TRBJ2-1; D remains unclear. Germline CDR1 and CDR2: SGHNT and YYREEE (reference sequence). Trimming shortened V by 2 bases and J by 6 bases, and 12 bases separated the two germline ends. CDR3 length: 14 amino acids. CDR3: CASSFAGPTNEQFF. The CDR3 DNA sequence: TGTGCCAGCAGCTTTGCCGGCCCTACCAATGAGCAGTTCTTC. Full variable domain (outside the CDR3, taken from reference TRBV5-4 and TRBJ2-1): ETGVTQSPTHLIKTRGQQVTLRCSSQSGHNTVSWYQQALGQGPQFIFQYYREEENGRGNFPPRFSGLQFPNYSSELNVNALELDDSALYLCASSFAGPTNEQFFGPGTRLTVL.

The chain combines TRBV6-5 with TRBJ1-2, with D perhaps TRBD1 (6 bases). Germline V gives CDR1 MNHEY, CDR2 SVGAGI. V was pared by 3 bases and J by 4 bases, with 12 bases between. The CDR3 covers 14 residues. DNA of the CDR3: TGTGCCAGCAGTTATGGGGGGCTTATCTATGGCTACACCTTC. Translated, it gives CASSYGGLIYGYTF.

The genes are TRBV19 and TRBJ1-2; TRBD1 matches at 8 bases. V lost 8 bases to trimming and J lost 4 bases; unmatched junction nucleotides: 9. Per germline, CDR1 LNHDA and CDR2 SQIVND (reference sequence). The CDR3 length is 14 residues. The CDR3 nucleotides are TGTGCCAGTGAATTCAGGGGGCTCGGCTATGGCTACACCTTC. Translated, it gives CASEFRGLGYGYTF.

The CDR3 spells CASSKGQNTEAFF. CDR3 in DNA: TGTGCCAGCAGCAAAGGACAGAACACTGAAGCTTTCTTT. This rearrangement joins TRBV7-3 to TRBJ1-1; D may be TRBD1 (5 bases). This CDR3 comprises 13 residues. Germline V CDR1 and CDR2: SGHTA, FQGTGA. The V and J ends lost 5 bases and 1 base respectively, with 8 bases between them.

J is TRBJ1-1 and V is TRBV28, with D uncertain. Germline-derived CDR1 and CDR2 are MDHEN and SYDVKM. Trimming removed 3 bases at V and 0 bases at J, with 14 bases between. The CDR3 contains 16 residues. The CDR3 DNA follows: TGTGCCAGCAGTTTTGAGAGTTTCAGGATGAACACTGAAGCTTTCTTT. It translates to CASSFESFRMNTEAFF. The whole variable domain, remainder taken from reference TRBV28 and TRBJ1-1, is DVKVTQSSRYLVKRTGEKVFLECVQDMDHENMFWYRQDPGLGLRLIYFSYDVKMKEKGDIPEGYSVSREKKERFSLILESASTNQTSMYLCASSFESFRMNTEAFFGQGTRLTVV.

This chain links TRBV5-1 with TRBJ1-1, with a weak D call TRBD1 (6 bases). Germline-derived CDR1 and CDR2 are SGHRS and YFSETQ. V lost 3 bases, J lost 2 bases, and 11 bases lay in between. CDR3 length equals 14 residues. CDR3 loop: CASSSQGKNTEAFF. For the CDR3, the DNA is TGCGCCAGCAGCTCACAGGGAAAAAACACTGAAGCTTTCTTT.